Below are 5 T cell receptor beta chains sequenced from a single sample in a study of OX40 agonist ivuxolimab in advanced cancers. Sequencing used immunoSEQ multiplex PCR; TCRdb keeps in-frame clones, though not all of them. The sample has about 79,000 clones, less than 95% seen once. Specimen: CD4+ or CD8+ T cells sorted from blood, collected in a trial of the OX40 agonist ivuxolimab. The source is an adult with an advanced solid tumor such as melanoma, head and neck, liver or kidney cancer.

The V gene is TRBV5-1, the J gene TRBJ2-2; 13 nucleotides match TRBD2. The CDR3 spans 16 residues. Trimming took 7 bases from V and 2 from J; bases not matched to a gene: 5. Per germline, CDR1 SGHRS and CDR2 YFSETQ. CDR3 DNA sequence: TGCGCCAGCGGCGGACTAGCGGGGGTCAACACCGGGGAGCTGTTTTTT. Its protein product is CASGGLAGVNTGELFF.

The V call is TRBV30, the J call TRBJ1-1, with unresolved D. The CDR3 consists of 14 residues. With 4 bases removed from V and 6 bases from J, the gap between germline ends came to 18 bases. The germline CDR1 and CDR2 sequences are GTSNPN and SVGIG (reference sequence). CDR3 sequence: CAWIPPPGRAEAFF. In DNA form, the CDR3 reads TGTGCCTGGATACCACCCCCCGGGCGGGCTGAAGCTTTCTTT.

The chain couples TRBV4-2 to TRBJ2-5, with 9 positions matching TRBD2. Unmatched junction bases numbered 7, after V lost 0 bases and J lost 5 bases. CDR1 and CDR2 from the germline V gene are LGHNA and YNFKEQ. This CDR3 is built from 16 residues. CDR3 sequence: CASSQEWRGGTETQYF. CDR3 nucleotides: TGTGCCAGCAGCCAAGAGTGGCGGGGGGGAACCGAGACCCAGTACTTC.

This clone was seen more than once but under ten times. This chain links TRBV15 with TRBJ2-1, with D perhaps matching TRBD2 (6 bases). Germline values: CDR1 LNHNV, CDR2 YYDKDF (reference sequence). The CDR3 has 14 residues. Trimming shortened V by 3 bases and J by 7 bases, and 13 bases separated the two germline ends. CDR3 DNA sequence: TGTGCCACCAGCAGGGGAAAACTAGCTAATGAGCAGTTCTTC. Translated: CATSRGKLANEQFF.

CDR3 amino acids: CASSGAGLTDTQYF. CDR3 DNA: TGTGCCAGCAGTGGAGCAGGACTCACAGATACGCAGTATTTT. The rearrangement links TRBV2 to TRBJ2-3; TRBD2 might be the D (5 bases). The CDR3 has 14 amino acids. CDR1 is SNHLY and CDR2 is FYNNEI in the germline V gene. Trimming left V 4 bases short and J 2 bases short, with 10 bases between.